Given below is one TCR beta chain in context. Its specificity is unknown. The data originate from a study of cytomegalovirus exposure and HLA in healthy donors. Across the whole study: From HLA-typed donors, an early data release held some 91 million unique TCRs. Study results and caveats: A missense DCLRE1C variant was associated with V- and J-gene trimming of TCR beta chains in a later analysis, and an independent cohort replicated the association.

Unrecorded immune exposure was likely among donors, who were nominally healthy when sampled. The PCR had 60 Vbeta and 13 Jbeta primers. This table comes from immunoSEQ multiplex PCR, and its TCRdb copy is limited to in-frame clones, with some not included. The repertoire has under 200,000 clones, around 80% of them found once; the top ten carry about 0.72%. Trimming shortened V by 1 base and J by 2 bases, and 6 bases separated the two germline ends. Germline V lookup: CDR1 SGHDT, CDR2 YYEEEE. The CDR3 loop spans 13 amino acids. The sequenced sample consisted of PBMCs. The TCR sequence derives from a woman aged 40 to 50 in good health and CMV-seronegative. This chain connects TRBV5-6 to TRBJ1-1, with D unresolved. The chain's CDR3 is CASSLTRNTEAFF. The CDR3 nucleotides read TGTGCCAGCAGCTTGACAAGAAACACTGAAGCTTTCTTT.